The sequence of this TCR beta chain was determined in a study of CD8 T cells in ankylosing spondylitis. MiXCR, applied by TCRdb to the 5' RACE reads, yields one record per CDR3 protein. Of some 130,000 distinct CDR3 sequences listed, roughly 8% are singletons. This clonotype has only a few counts. Its cognate antigen is unknown. Study-wide points: A TCR beta motif of about 8 highly homologous variants appeared characteristic of ankylosing spondylitis blood. Some of the motif variants had earlier been found in reactive arthritis patients' fluid and blood.

Germline V CDR1 and CDR2: MDHEN, SYDVKM. The CDR3 totals 13 residues. Trimming took off 4 bases at V and 7 bases at J, with 13 bases between the two ends. This TCR was recovered from a male donor with ankylosing spondylitis. Input material: synovial fluid, either unsorted or a sorted T cell fraction (not recorded which). The chain uses TRBV28 and TRBJ1-1; D is unresolved. CDR3 nucleotides: TGTGCCAGCAGTTCCCCCAGTTCAGGTGAAGCTTTCTTT. This encodes CASSSPSSGEAFF.